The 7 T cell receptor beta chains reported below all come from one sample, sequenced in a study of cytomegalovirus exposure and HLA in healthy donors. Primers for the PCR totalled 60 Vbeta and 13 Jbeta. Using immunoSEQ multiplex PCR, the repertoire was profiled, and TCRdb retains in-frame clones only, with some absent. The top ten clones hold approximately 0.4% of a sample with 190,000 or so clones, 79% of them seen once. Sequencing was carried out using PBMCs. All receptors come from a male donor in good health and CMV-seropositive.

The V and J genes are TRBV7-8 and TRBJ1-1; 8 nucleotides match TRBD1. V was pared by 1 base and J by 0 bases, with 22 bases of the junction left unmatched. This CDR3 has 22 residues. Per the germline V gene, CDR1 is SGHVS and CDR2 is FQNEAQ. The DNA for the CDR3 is TGTGCCAGCAGCTTAGGCAGGGGGATACCGGACAGGGCTCGAGGCTTGAACACTGAAGCTTTCTTT. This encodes CASSLGRGIPDRARGLNTEAFF.

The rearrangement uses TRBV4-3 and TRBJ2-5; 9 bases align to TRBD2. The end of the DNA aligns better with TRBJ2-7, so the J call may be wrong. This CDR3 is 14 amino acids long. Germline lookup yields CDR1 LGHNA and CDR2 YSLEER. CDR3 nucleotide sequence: TGCGCCAGCAGCGTCTTAGCGGGAGTTGACGAGCAGTACTTC. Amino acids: CASSVLAGVDEQYF.

The CDR3 reads CASSQTGGVLETQYF. As DNA, the CDR3 is TGTGCCAGCAGCCAAACAGGGGGAGTGTTGGAGACCCAGTACTTC. The genes are TRBV9 and TRBJ2-5, with 8 nucleotides matching TRBD1. This CDR3 region has 15 residues. After removal of 4 bases from V and 5 bases from J, the junction contained 10 bases not matched to a gene. The germline V gene has CDR1 SGDLS and CDR2 YYNGEE.

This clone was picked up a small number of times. The CDR3: CAISEGGTEAFF. CDR3 coding DNA: TGTGCCATCAGTGAAGGGGGCACTGAAGCTTTCTTT. The J gene is TRBJ1-1, the V gene TRBV10-3; weak D call: TRBD1 (6 bases). CDR1 is ENHRY and CDR2 is SYGVKD in the germline V gene. This CDR3 has 12 residues. V lost 3 bases and J 4 bases, leaving 6 bases between the germline ends.

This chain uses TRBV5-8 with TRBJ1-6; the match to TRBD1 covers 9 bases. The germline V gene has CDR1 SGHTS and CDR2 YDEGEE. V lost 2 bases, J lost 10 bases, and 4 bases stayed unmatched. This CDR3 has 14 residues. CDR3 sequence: CASSLQGARSPLHF. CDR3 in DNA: TGTGCCAGCAGCTTACAGGGGGCACGGTCACCCCTCCACTTT.

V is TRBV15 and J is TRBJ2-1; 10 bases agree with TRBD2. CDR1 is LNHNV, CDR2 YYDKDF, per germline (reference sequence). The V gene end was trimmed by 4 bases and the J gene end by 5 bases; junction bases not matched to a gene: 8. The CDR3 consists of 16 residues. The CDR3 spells CATSTSGRRGDNEQFF. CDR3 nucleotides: TGTGCCACCAGCACTAGCGGGAGAAGGGGTGACAATGAGCAGTTCTTC. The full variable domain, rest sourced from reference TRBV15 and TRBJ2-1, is DAMVIQNPRYQVTQFGKPVTLSCSQTLNHNVMYWYQQKSSQAPKLLFHYYDKDFNNEADTPDNFQSRRPNTSFCFLDIRSPGLGDTAMYLCATSTSGRRGDNEQFFGPGTRLTVL.

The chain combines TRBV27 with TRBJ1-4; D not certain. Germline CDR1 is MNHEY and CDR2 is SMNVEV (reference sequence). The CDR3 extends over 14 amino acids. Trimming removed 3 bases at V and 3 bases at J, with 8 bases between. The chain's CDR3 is CASSLSRSNEKLFF. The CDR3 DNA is TGTGCCAGCAGTTTGAGCCGTTCTAATGAAAAACTGTTTTTT.